These 21 T cell receptor beta chains were sequenced from one sample in a study of T cell responses to AZD1222 COVID-19 vaccine. Only in-frame clones appear in the TCRdb table, and some are missing; sequencing was by immunoSEQ multiplex PCR. The sample lists fewer than 150,000 clones; about 89% were seen once. The sequenced sample was peripheral blood, obtained 28 days after the second AZD1222 dose. Receptors were obtained from an adult who received the AZD1222 COVID-19 vaccine.

V usage is TRBV28 and J usage is TRBJ1-2; possible D gene TRBD1, 6 bases. V lost 5 bases and J lost 5, with 15 bases in between. This CDR3 region has 14 residues. CDR1 MDHEN and CDR2 SYDVKM come from the germline V gene. CDR3 region: CASSSGGGAYGYTF. The DNA of the CDR3 is TGTGCCAGCAGTAGCGGCGGGGGCGCTTATGGCTACACCTTC.

The chain carries TRBV2 and TRBJ1-2, with 7 nucleotides matching TRBD1. J gave up 8 bases and V 6 bases, and 9 bases lay outside the gene matches. The CDR3 runs to 13 residues. CDR1 SNHLY and CDR2 FYNNEI come from the germline V gene. CDR3 sequence reads: CASRGDSLGGYTF. CDR3 DNA sequence: TGTGCCAGCAGGGGGGACAGCCTAGGGGGCTACACCTTC.

This chain joins TRBV2 and TRBJ1-1; D gene unclear. The germline V gene has CDR1 SNHLY and CDR2 FYNNEI. This CDR3 has 15 residues. Between the trimmed V and J ends, which lost 6 bases and 1 base, there was a span of 15 bases. In DNA, the CDR3 is TGTGCCAGCAGCTTCGGGATCCTCGAGAACACTGAAGCTTTCTTT. This gives the protein CASSFGILENTEAFF.

V is TRBV18 and J is TRBJ1-1, with 7 bases lining up with TRBD1. The germline V gene encodes CDR1 KGHSH and CDR2 LQKENI. Germline trimming cut 3 bases from V and 3 bases from J; bases unmatched to any gene: 4. This CDR3 is 14 amino acids long. CDR3 in DNA: TGTGCCAGCTCACCCGAAGGGGGCCACACTGAAGCTTTCTTT. This codes for CASSPEGGHTEAFF.

V usage is TRBV15 and J usage is TRBJ1-1; D is perhaps TRBD1 (5 bases). Germline lookup yields CDR1 LNHNV and CDR2 YYDKDF (reference sequence). This CDR3 is 15 amino acids long. V lost 1 base and J 0 bases, leaving 9 bases between the germline ends. The CDR3 sequence: CATSRGQPMNTEAFF. CDR3 nucleotides: TGTGCCACCAGCAGAGGACAGCCGATGAACACTGAAGCTTTCTTT.

The rearrangement links TRBV18 to TRBJ2-5; D is tentatively TRBD1 or TRBD2 (5 bases each). Trimming shortened V by 3 bases and J by 2 bases, and 10 bases separated the two germline ends. The length of the CDR3 is 14 residues. From germline, CDR1 is KGHSH and CDR2 LQKENI. In DNA form, the CDR3 reads TGTGCCAGCTCACCCCTTGGGGGTCAAGAGACCCAGTACTTC. Translation: CASSPLGGQETQYF.

This clone was seen a single time. One end of the junction varies from germline; a read error may be responsible. The chain combines TRBV7-9 with TRBJ1-2; tentative D call: TRBD1 (5 bases). Germline V lookup: CDR1 SEHNR, CDR2 FQNEAQ (reference sequence). CDR3 length equals 12 residues. In DNA form, the CDR3 reads TGTGCCAGCAGCTTAGAAGACGCGGGGGAAGTTTTC. This encodes CASSLEDAGEVF.

The V and J genes are TRBV4-2 and TRBJ1-5; possibly TRBD1 for D (6 bases). There are 17 residues in the CDR3. Trimming shortened V by 0 bases and J by 1 base, and 13 bases separated the two germline ends. Germline V CDR1 and CDR2: LGHNA, YNFKEQ. The CDR3, as DNA: TGTGCCAGCAGCCAAGACTGGGCAGGGGACAGCAATCAGCCCCAGCATTTT. Translated: CASSQDWAGDSNQPQHF.

This clone has just a few counts. V is TRBV5-1 and J is TRBJ1-2, with D perhaps matching TRBD1 (5 bases). V dropped 2 bases and J dropped 7 bases, with 15 bases sitting between them. The CDR3 contains 14 residues. Germline V CDR1 and CDR2: SGHRS, YFSETQ. The CDR3 is CASSFRDGEGGYTF. CDR3 coding DNA: TGCGCCAGCAGCTTCCGGGACGGGGAAGGTGGCTACACCTTC.

The J gene is TRBJ2-1, the V gene TRBV9; 7 nucleotides match TRBD2. This CDR3 region has 15 residues. Per germline, CDR1 SGDLS and CDR2 YYNGEE. After removal of 2 bases from V and 2 bases from J, the junction contained 4 bases not matched to a gene. CDR3 DNA: TGTGCCAGCAGCGTCTCGGCGGGGGCCTACAATGAGCAGTTCTTC. Residues: CASSVSAGAYNEQFF.

This clone turned up a few times. The CDR3 bases are TGTGCCAGTGGGCCCGGGGCCGGTCAGCCCCAGCATTTT. Protein: CASGPGAGQPQHF. The chain joins TRBV19 to TRBJ1-5; a weak D match, TRBD1 (5 bases). The V end lost 8 bases, the J end lost 6 bases, and 14 bases lay between the germline ends. Germline V gene data show CDR1 as LNHDA and CDR2 as SQIVND (reference sequence). The CDR3 spans 13 residues.

Only one count was recorded for this clone. V and J are TRBV7-9 and TRBJ1-4; D not certain. The germline V gene encodes CDR1 SEHNR and CDR2 FQNEAQ (reference sequence). V was cut by 4 bases and J by 3 bases, with 9 bases left in between. The CDR3 sequence is 14 residues long. This chain's CDR3 is CASSWVGANEKLFF. CDR3 coding DNA: TGTGCCAGCAGCTGGGTGGGAGCTAATGAAAAACTGTTTTTT. Supplemented by reference TRBV7-9 and TRBJ1-4, the full variable domain reads DTGVSQNPRHKITKRGQNVTFRCDPISEHNRLYWYRQTLGQGPEFLTYFQNEAQLEKSRLLSDRFSAERPKGSFSTLEIQRTEQGDSAMYLCASSWVGANEKLFFGSGTQLSVL.

The V call is TRBV7-9, the J call TRBJ2-1; no definite D call. Germline values: CDR1 SEHNR, CDR2 FQNEAQ (reference sequence). The CDR3 loop spans 13 amino acids. Trimming stripped 1 base from V and 6 bases from J, with 7 bases between. CDR3 protein: CASSLVVVNEQFF. The CDR3 DNA follows: TGTGCCAGCAGCTTAGTTGTGGTCAATGAGCAGTTCTTC.

The chain combines TRBV18 with TRBJ1-6; the D is unclear. CDR1 is KGHSH and CDR2 is LQKENI in the germline V gene. There are 16 residues in the CDR3. V was cut by 5 bases and J by 6 bases, with 17 bases left in between. CDR3 loop: CASSSSSAESNSPLHF. The CDR3 bases are TGTGCCAGCTCATCCTCGTCGGCAGAATCTAATTCACCCCTCCACTTT.

This clone was recorded only once. The chain uses TRBV7-9 and TRBJ1-4; TRBD1 is a possible D gene (6 bases). Germline V gives CDR1 SEHNR, CDR2 FQNEAQ (reference sequence). The CDR3 contains 15 residues. V lost 5 bases and J 5 bases, leaving 15 bases between the germline ends. The chain's CDR3 is CASSPRQALNEKLFF. The CDR3 DNA follows: TGTGCCAGCAGCCCTCGACAGGCCTTGAATGAAAAACTGTTTTTT.

The gene calls are TRBV11-2 and TRBJ1-1; D gene ambiguous. Germline CDR1 and CDR2: SGHAT and FQNNGV. V was shortened by 3 bases and J by 1 base, with 6 bases between the two germline ends. The length of the CDR3 is 13 residues. The CDR3 loop reads CASSFGRNTEAFF. In nucleotides, the CDR3 is TGTGCCAGCAGCTTTGGGAGGAACACTGAAGCTTTCTTT.

On this clone: The junction differs from germline at one of its ends, possibly a read error. The chain uses TRBV2 and TRBJ2-7; D is perhaps TRBD1 or TRBD2 (5 bases each). CDR3 size: 12 residues. Germline assignment: CDR1 SNHLY and CDR2 FYNNEI. The CDR3 sequence is CASGGEGRAPHF. CDR3 bases: TGTGCCAGCGGGGGTGAGGGCAGGGCCCCCCACTTC. Using reference TRBV2 and TRBJ2-7 for the parts outside the CDR3, the full variable domain is EPEVTQTPSHQVTQMGQEVILRCVPISNHLYFYWYRQILGQKVEFLVSFYNNEISEKSEIFDDQFSVERPDGSNFTLKIRSTKLEDSAMYFCASGGEGRAPHFGPGTRLTVT.

The rearrangement joins TRBV30 to TRBJ1-1, with D possibly TRBD1 on 6 matching bases. V lost 2 bases and J 6 bases, leaving 16 bases between the germline ends. Per germline, CDR1 GTSNPN and CDR2 SVGIG (reference sequence). This CDR3 spans 14 amino acids. Written as DNA, the CDR3 is TGTGCCTGGAGTAGCGCACAGGGTAGTTCTGAAGCTTTCTTT. This translates into CAWSSAQGSSEAFF.

This clone was seen a few times. The genes are TRBV2 and TRBJ1-1, with no clear D. The CDR3 has 16 residues. CDR1 and CDR2 from the germline V gene are SNHLY and FYNNEI. Trimming took off 8 bases at V and 0 bases at J, with 19 bases between the two ends. CDR3 protein: CASEEASSTMNTEAFF. For the CDR3, the DNA is TGTGCCAGCGAAGAGGCGTCATCTACAATGAACACTGAAGCTTTCTTT.

The sample holds one count of this clone. The rearrangement uses TRBV6-5 and TRBJ1-1; maybe TRBD1 (5 bases). V lost 6 bases, J lost 5 bases, and 10 bases lay in between. Germline V CDR1 and CDR2: MNHEY, SVGAGI. The CDR3 sequence is 12 residues long. CDR3 in DNA: TGTGCCAGCAGCGCAGGGAGAACTGAAGCTTTCTTT. Translated, it gives CASSAGRTEAFF.

The chain employs TRBV3-1 (or the pseudogene TRBV3-2) and TRBJ2-1, with D hard to call. The germline V gene has CDR1 LGHDT and CDR2 YNNKEL (reference sequence). The CDR3 has 13 amino acids. V lost 2 bases to trimming and J lost 3 bases, with 5 bases between them. The CDR3 bases are TGTGCCAGCAGCCAATTCCGCTACAATGAGCAGTTCTTC. This encodes CASSQFRYNEQFF.